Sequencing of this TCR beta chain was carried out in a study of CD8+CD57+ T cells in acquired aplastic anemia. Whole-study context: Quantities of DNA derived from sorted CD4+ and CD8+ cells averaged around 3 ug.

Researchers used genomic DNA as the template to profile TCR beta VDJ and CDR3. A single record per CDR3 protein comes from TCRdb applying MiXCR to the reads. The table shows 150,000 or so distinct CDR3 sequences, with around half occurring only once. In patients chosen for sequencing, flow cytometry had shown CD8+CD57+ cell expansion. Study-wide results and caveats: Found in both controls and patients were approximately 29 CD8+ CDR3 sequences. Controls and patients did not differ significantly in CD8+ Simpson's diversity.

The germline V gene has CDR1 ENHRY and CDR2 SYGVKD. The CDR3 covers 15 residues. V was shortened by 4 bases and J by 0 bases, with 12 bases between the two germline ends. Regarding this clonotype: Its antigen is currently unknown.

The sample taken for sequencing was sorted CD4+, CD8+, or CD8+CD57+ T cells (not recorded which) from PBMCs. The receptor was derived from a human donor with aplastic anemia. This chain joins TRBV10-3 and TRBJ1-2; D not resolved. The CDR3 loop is CAISVGSASNYGYTF. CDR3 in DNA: TGTGCCATCAGTGTGGGCAGCGCTTCTAACTATGGCTACACCTTC.